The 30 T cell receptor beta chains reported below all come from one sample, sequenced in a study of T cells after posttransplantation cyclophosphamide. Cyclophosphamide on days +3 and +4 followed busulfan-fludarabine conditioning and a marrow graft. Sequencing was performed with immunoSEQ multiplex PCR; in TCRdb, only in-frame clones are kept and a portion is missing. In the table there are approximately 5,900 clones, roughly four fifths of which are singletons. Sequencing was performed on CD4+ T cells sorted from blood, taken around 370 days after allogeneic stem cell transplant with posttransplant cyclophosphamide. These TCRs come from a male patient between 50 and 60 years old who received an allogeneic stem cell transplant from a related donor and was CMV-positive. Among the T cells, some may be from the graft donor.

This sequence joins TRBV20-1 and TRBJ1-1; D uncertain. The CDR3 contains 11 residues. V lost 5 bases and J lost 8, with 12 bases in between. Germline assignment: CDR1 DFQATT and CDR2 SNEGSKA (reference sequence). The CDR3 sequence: CSAAWREEAFF. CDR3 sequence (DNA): TGCAGTGCTGCGTGGAGAGAGGAAGCTTTCTTT.

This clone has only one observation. Here the CDR3 DNA reads TGCGCCAGCAGCTTGGGGATTCGGGGGGAGACCCAGTACTTC. It encodes CASSLGIRGETQYF. The chain couples TRBV5-1 to TRBJ2-5, with a possible D match to TRBD2 (6 bases). Germline V gives CDR1 SGHRS, CDR2 YFSETQ. This CDR3 spans 14 amino acids. Trimming took off 0 bases at V and 5 bases at J, with 11 bases between the two ends.

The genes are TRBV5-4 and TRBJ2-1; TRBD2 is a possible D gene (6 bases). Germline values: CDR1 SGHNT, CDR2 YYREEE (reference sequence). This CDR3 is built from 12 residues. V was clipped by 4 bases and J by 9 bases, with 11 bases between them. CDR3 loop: CASSLDYLEQFF. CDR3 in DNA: TGTGCCAGCAGCCTGGACTACCTTGAGCAGTTCTTC.

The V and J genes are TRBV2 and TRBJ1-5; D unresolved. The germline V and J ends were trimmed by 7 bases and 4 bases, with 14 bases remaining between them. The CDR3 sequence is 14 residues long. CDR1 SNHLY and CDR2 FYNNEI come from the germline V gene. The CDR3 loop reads CASKAGNQNQPQHF. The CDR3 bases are TGTGCCAGCAAGGCGGGGAACCAGAATCAGCCCCAGCATTTT. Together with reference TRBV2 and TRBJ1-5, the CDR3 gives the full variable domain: EPEVTQTPSHQVTQMGQEVILRCVPISNHLYFYWYRQILGQKVEFLVSFYNNEISEKSEIFDDQFSVERPDGSNFTLKIRSTKLEDSAMYFCASKAGNQNQPQHFGDGTRLSIL.

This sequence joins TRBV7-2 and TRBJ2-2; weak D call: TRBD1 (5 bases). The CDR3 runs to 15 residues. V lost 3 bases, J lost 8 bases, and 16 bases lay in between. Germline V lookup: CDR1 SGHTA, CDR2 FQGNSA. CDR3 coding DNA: TGTGCCAGCAGCTTCTTCCAGGGAACACTTGGGGAGCTGTTTTTT. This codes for CASSFFQGTLGELFF.

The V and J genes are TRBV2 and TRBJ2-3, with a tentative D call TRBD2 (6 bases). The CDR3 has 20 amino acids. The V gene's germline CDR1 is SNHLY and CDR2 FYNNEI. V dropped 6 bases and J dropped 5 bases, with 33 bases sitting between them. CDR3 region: CASRGAQFLASPKNQDTQYF. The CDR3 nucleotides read TGTGCCAGCAGGGGAGCCCAGTTTCTAGCGAGTCCGAAAAATCAAGATACGCAGTATTTT.

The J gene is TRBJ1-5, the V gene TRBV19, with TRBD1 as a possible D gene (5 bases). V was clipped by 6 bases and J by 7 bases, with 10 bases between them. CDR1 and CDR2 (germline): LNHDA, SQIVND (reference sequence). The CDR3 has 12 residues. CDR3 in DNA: TGTGCCAGTAGCGTTCGGGGGCAGCCCCAGCATTTT. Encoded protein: CASSVRGQPQHF.

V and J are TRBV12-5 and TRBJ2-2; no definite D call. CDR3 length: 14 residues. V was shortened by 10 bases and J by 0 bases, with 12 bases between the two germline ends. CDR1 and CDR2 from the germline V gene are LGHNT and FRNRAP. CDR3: CATAATANTGELFF. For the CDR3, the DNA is TGTGCTACCGCCGCGACTGCGAACACCGGGGAGCTGTTTTTT.

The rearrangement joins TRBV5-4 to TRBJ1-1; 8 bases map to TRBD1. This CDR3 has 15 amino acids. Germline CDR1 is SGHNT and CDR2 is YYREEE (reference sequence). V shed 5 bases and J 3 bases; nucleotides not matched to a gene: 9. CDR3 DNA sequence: TGTGCCAGCAGAGCGTCCACAGGGGGATACACTGAAGCTTTCTTT. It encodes CASRASTGGYTEAFF.

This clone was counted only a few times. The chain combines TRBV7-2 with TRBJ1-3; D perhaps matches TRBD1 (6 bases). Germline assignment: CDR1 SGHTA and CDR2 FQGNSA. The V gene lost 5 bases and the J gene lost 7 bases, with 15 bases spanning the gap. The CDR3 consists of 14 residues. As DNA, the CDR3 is TGTGCCAGCAGCATGGACGGACAGTCGAACACCATATATTTT. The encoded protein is CASSMDGQSNTIYF.

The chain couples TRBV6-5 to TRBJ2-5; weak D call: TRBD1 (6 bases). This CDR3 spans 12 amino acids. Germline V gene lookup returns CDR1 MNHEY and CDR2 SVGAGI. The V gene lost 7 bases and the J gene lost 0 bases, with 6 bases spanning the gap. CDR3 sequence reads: CASTGDQETQYF. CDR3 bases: TGTGCCAGCACAGGGGACCAAGAGACCCAGTACTTC.

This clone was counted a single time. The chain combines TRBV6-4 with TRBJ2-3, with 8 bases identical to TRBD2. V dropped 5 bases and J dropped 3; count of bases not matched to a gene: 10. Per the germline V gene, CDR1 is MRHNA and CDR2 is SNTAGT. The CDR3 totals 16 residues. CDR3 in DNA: TGTGCCAGCAGTATCGTAGCGGGGAGCCTAACAGATACGCAGTATTTT. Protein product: CASSIVAGSLTDTQYF.

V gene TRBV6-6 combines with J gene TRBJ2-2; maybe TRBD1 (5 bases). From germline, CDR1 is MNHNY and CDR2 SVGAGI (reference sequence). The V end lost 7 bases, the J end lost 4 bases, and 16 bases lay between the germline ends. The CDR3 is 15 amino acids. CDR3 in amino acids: CASTETRTLTGELFF. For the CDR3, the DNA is TGTGCCAGCACCGAAACAAGGACACTCACCGGGGAGCTGTTTTTT.

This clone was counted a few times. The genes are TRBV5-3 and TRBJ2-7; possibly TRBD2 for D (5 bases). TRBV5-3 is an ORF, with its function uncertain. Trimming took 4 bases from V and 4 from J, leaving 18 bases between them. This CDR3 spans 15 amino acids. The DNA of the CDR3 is TGTGCCAGAAGCCCCCGCGGCGGGCGAAGGTACGAGCAGTACTTC. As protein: CARSPRGGRRYEQYF.

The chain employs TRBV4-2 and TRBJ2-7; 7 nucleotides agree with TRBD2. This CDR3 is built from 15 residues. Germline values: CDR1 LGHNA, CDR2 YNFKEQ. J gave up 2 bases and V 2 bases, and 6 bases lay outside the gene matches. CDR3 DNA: TGTGCCAGCAGCCAAATCATAAGCGGGACCTACGAGCAGTACTTC. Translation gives CASSQIISGTYEQYF.

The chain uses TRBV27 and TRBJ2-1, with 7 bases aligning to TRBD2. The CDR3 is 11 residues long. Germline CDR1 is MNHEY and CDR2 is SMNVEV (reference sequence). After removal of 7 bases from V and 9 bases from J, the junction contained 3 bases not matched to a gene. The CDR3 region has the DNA TGTGCCAGCACCCGGGGGGTTGAGCAGTTCTTC. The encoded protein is CASTRGVEQFF.

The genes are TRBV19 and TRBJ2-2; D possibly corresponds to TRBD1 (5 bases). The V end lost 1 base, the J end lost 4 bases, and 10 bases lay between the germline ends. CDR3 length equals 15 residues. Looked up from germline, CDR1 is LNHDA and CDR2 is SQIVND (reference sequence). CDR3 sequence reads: CASSIGLTATGELFF. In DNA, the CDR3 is TGTGCCAGTAGTATAGGTTTGACAGCCACCGGGGAGCTGTTTTTT.

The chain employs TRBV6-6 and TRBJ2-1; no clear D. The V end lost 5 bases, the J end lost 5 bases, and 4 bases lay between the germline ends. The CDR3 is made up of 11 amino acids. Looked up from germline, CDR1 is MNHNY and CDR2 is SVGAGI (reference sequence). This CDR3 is CASSTDNEQFF. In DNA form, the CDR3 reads TGTGCCAGCAGTACTGACAATGAGCAGTTCTTC.

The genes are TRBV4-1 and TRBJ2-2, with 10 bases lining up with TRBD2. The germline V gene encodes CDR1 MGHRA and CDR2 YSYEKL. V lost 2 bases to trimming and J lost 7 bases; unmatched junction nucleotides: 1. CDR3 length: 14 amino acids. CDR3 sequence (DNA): TGCGCCAGCAGCCAAAAGCGGGAGGGCGGGGAGCTGTTTTTT. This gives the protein CASSQKREGGELFF.

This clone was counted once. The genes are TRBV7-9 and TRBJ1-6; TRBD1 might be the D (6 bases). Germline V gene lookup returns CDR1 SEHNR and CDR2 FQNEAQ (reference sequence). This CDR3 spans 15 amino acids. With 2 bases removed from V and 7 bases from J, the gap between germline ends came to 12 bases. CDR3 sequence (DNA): TGTGCCAGCAGCTTACAGGGGACCCAAAATTCACCCCTCCACTTT. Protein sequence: CASSLQGTQNSPLHF.

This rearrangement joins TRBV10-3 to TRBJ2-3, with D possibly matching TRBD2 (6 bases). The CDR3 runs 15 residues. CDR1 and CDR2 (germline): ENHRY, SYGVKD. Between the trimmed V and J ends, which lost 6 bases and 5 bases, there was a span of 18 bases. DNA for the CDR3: TGTGCCATCAGCGACGCGGGATTTGGCGGAGATACGCAGTATTTT. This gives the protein CAISDAGFGGDTQYF.

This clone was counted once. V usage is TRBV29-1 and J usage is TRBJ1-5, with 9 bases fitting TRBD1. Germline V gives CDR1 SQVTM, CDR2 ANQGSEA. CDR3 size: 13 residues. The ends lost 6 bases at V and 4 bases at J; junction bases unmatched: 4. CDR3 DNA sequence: TGCAGCGTAAGGACAGGGGATAATCAGCCCCAGCATTTT. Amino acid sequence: CSVRTGDNQPQHF.

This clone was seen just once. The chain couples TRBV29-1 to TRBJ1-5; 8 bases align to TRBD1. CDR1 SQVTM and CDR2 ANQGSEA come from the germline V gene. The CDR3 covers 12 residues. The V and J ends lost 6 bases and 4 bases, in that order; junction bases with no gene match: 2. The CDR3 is CSVQGANQPQHF. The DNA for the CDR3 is TGCAGCGTGCAGGGGGCAAATCAGCCCCAGCATTTT.

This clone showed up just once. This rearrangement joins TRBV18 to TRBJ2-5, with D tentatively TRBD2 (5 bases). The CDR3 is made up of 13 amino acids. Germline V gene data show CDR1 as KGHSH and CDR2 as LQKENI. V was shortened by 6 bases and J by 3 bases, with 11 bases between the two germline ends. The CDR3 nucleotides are TGTGCCAGCTCCCCGCGGCGGGAAGAGACCCAGTACTTC. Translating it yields CASSPRREETQYF.

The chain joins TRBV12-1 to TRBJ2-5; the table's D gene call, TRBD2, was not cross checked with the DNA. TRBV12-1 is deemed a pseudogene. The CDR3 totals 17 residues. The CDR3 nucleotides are TGTGCCAGCAGCTTTGTCCTAGGAGGGTTCCTCAAGGAGACCCAGTACTTC. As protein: CASSFVLGGFLKETQYF.

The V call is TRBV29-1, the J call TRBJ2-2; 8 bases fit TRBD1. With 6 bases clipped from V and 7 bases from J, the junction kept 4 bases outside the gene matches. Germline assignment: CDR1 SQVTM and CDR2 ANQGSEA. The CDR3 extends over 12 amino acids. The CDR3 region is CSVDRAGGELFF. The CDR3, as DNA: TGCAGCGTGGACAGGGCAGGCGGGGAGCTGTTTTTT.

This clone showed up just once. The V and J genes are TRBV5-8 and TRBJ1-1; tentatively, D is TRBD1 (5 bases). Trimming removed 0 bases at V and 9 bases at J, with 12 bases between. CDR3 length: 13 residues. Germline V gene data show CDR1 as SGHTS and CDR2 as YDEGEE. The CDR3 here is CASSLVLGGKAFF. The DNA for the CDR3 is TGTGCCAGCAGCTTGGTTCTCGGGGGGAAAGCTTTCTTT.

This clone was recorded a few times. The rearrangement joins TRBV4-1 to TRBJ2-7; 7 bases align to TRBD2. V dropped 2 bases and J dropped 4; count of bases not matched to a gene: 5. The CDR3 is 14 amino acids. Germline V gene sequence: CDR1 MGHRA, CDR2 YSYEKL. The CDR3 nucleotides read TGCGCCAGCAGCCAACGACTAGCCCTTTACGAGCAGTACTTC. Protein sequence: CASSQRLALYEQYF.

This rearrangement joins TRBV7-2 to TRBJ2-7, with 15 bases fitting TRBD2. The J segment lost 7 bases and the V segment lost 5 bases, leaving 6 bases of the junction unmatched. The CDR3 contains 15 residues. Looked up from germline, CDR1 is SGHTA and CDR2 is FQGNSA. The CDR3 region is CASSIRTSGRGEQYF. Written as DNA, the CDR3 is TGTGCCAGCAGCATCCGGACTAGCGGGAGGGGGGAGCAGTACTTC.

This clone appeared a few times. CDR3 in DNA: TGCGCCAGCAGCTTGGTCCCTGACCGTTTCAGGGGCTACACCTTC. Translated, it gives CASSLVPDRFRGYTF. This sequence joins TRBV5-1 and TRBJ1-2, with D unclear. The CDR3 is made up of 15 amino acids. Trimming shortened V by 0 bases and J by 8 bases, and 17 bases separated the two germline ends. Per germline, CDR1 SGHRS and CDR2 YFSETQ.